These T cell receptor beta chains were read from a single sample in a study of blood T cell repertoires in COVID-19. Method: immunoSEQ multiplex PCR; TCRdb's copy keeps in-frame clones and lacks some. The table lists about 140,000 clones, 70% to 80% of them singletons. Sample: peripheral blood. The receptor source for this set is a man aged 45-65 years with acute or convalescent COVID-19. Each CDR3 is given with its conserved first and last residue. The D gene is left open where the match is weak. Not every row has a clone size; where given, it reads once, few, many or a size class.

V gene	clone size	J gene	D gene	CDR3 length	CDR3 protein	CDR3 DNA
TRBV29-1	NA	TRBJ2-6	TRBD2	17	CSVGEPGLTSGANVLTF	TGCAGCGTTGGCGAACCGGGACTAACTTCTGGGGCCAACGTCCTGACTTTC
TRBV11-2	NA	TRBJ2-5	NA	14	CASSFDAAQETQYF	TGTGCCAGCAGCTTTGACGCGGCCCAAGAGACCCAGTACTTC
TRBV24-1	many	TRBJ1-6	NA	15	CATSEGGRINSPLHF	TGTGCCACCAGTGAGGGGGGACGCATCAATTCACCCCTCCACTTT
TRBV18	NA	TRBJ1-5	NA	14	CASSPMGGPQPQHF	TGTGCCAGCTCACCAATGGGGGGGCCTCAGCCCCAGCATTTT
TRBV9	NA	TRBJ2-1	TRBD2	15	CASSAGTSAYNEQFF	TGTGCCAGCAGCGCCGGGACTAGCGCCTACAATGAGCAGTTCTTC
TRBV6-6	once	TRBJ1-6	NA	14	CANSLRGENSPLHF	TGTGCCAACTCTTTAAGGGGCGAAAATTCACCCCTCCACTTT
TRBV5-5	NA	TRBJ2-1	TRBD2	18	CASSSLAGGAMRSNEQFF	TGTGCCAGCAGCTCCCTAGCGGGGGGCGCCATGCGGTCTAATGAGCAGTTCTTC
TRBV27	NA	TRBJ1-2	TRBD1	15	CASSLSGGANYGYTF	TGTGCCAGCAGTTTATCAGGGGGCGCTAACTATGGCTACACCTTC
TRBV19	NA	TRBJ2-4	TRBD1	18	CASTSGTGSQAAKNIQYF	TGTGCCAGTACCTCCGGGACAGGCTCACAGGCAGCCAAAAACATTCAGTACTTC
TRBV19	NA	TRBJ2-1	NA	12	CASSTRNNEQFF	TGTGCCAGTAGTACCAGGAACAATGAGCAGTTCTTC